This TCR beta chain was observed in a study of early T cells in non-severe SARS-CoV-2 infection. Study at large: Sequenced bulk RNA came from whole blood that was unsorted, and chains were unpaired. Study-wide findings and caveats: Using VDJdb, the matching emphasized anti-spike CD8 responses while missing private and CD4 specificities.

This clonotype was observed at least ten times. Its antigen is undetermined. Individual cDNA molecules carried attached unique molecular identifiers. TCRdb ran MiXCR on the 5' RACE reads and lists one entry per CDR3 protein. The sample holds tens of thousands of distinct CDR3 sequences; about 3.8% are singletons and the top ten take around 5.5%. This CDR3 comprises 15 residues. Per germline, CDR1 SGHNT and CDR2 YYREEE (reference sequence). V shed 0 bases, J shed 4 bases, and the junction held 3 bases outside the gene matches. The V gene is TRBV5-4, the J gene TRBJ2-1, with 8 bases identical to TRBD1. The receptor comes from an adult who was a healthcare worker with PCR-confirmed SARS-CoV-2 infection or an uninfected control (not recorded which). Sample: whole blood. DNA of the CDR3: TGTGCCAGCAGCTTGGGGACAGGGATGTACAATGAGCAGTTCTTC. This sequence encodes CASSLGTGMYNEQFF.